The 28 T cell receptor beta chains listed next were all sequenced from one sample in a study of T cells in Graves' hyperthyroidism and ophthalmopathy. Amplified regions were TCR beta CDR3 sequences from RNA transcripts. An initial round of RT-PCR targeting the TCR CDR3 relied on the HTBI primer set. MiXCR, applied by TCRdb to the multiplex PCR reads, yields one record per CDR3 protein. The repertoire consists of 450,000 to 500,000 distinct CDR3 sequences, with roughly 23% occurring once and the leading ten covering about half. Sequenced sample: blood. The source is a woman in her sixties or seventies with Graves' ophthalmopathy.

This clonotype was observed a few times. The CDR3 region has the DNA TGTGCCAGCAGCCCGACAGGGCTCAGTCAGCCCCAGCATTTT. Translated, it gives CASSPTGLSQPQHF. V is TRBV6-2 or TRBV6-3 and J is TRBJ1-5, with TRBD1 matching over 7 bases. This CDR3 spans 14 amino acids. CDR1 and CDR2 from the germline V gene are MNHEY and SVGEGT. V trimming: 6 bases; J trimming: 6 bases; junction bases outside the gene matches: 8.

This clonotype was picked up a small number of times. The chain is built from TRBV4-2 and TRBJ2-1, with 8 positions matching TRBD2. The CDR3 has 14 amino acids. Germline V gene data show CDR1 as LGHNA and CDR2 as YNFKEQ. V lost 1 base and J lost 5; bases outside the gene matches: 1. CDR3 residues: CASSQVGGDNEQFF. CDR3 sequence (DNA): TGTGCCAGCAGCCAAGTCGGGGGGGACAATGAGCAGTTCTTC.

For this clonotype: A much larger clonotype is one base distant, so this may be a read error. V gene TRBV28 combines with J gene TRBJ1-2; D not resolved. CDR1 is MDHEN, CDR2 SYDVKM, per germline. The CDR3 sequence is 13 residues long. DNA of the CDR3: TGTGCCAGCAGTTCCGTGGCAACCTATGGCTGCACCTTC. Amino acids: CASSSVATYGCTF.

This clonotype was counted between two and nine times. One junction end disagrees with the germline gene, perhaps due to a read error. The chain has TRBV18 and TRBJ1-1; D may be TRBD1 (5 bases). The germline V gene has CDR1 KGHSH and CDR2 LQKENI. The CDR3 is made up of 14 amino acids. Here the CDR3 DNA reads TGTGCCAGCTCACCGGAGGGGATGAAGACTGAAGCTTTCTTT. This translates into CASSPEGMKTEAFF.

This chain connects TRBV20-1 to TRBJ2-7; 8 nucleotides agree with TRBD1. Germline V lookup: CDR1 DFQATT, CDR2 SNEGSKA (reference sequence). This CDR3 is built from 14 residues. V gave up 0 bases and J gave up 3 bases; unmatched junction bases: 4. The CDR3 spells CSARDRQGFYEQYF. The CDR3 region has the DNA TGCAGTGCTAGAGACCGACAGGGGTTCTACGAGCAGTACTTC.

Turning to this clonotype: A much larger clone is a single base away; this may be a read error. This chain links TRBV9 with TRBJ1-1; D call uncertain. Germline values: CDR1 SGDLS, CDR2 YYNGEE. The CDR3 sequence is 14 residues long. CDR3 sequence: CASSVDDGRREASF. CDR3 coding DNA: TGTGCCAGCAGCGTAGATGACGGCAGGCGGGAGGCTTCCTTT.

This clonotype has just a few counts. The chain carries TRBV9 and TRBJ2-1; 9 nucleotides match TRBD2. The J segment lost 9 bases and the V segment lost 0 bases, leaving 10 bases of the junction unmatched. From germline, CDR1 is SGDLS and CDR2 YYNGEE. The CDR3 is 16 residues long. CDR3 protein: CASSVAVREGDGEQFF. The CDR3 bases are TGTGCCAGCAGCGTAGCAGTGCGGGAGGGCGACGGTGAGCAGTTCTTC.

This clonotype showed up just a few times. The chain has TRBV3-1 and TRBJ1-1; D unresolved. This CDR3 spans 14 amino acids. The germline CDR1 and CDR2 sequences are LGHDT and YNNKEL (reference sequence). Trimming removed 1 base from V and 0 bases from J, with 6 bases in between. The DNA for the CDR3 is TGTGCCAGCAGCCAAGTGGGCATGAACACTGAAGCTTTCTTT. It is translated as CASSQVGMNTEAFF.

This clonotype was counted at least ten times. CDR3 residues: CASSLRPGQGGSEQYF. CDR3 DNA sequence: TGTGCCAGCAGCTTACGGCCAGGGCAGGGAGGTTCCGAGCAGTACTTC. This chain joins TRBV11-2 and TRBJ2-7, with a possible D match to TRBD2 (6 bases). The CDR3 extends over 16 amino acids. V gave up 2 bases and J gave up 6 bases, with 20 bases separating them. Germline V lookup: CDR1 SGHAT, CDR2 FQNNGV.

Ten or more counts support this clonotype. The chain recombines TRBV25-1 with TRBJ2-3; D is uncertain. This CDR3 contains 14 residues. Trimming stripped 1 base from V and 6 bases from J, with 11 bases between. Germline CDR1 and CDR2: MGHDK and SYGVNS. CDR3 amino acids: CASSESHLADTQYF. The CDR3 DNA follows: TGTGCCAGCAGTGAATCCCATCTTGCCGATACGCAGTATTTT.

This clonotype has just a few counts. The gene calls are TRBV3-1 and TRBJ1-2; a possible D gene is TRBD1 (5 bases). Trimming pared 4 bases from V and 1 base from J, leaving 16 bases between. Germline V gene lookup returns CDR1 LGHDT and CDR2 YNNKEL (reference sequence). This CDR3 spans 16 amino acids. CDR3 coding DNA: TGTGCCAGCAGCCCCTTAGGACAAGGCAGTAACTATGGCTACACCTTC. Translated, it gives CASSPLGQGSNYGYTF.

The chain links TRBV7-2 to TRBJ1-2; tentative D call: TRBD1 (5 bases). Germline values: CDR1 SGHTA, CDR2 FQGNSA. The CDR3 sequence is 15 residues long. V was clipped by 1 base and J by 5 bases, with 14 bases between them. The CDR3 DNA follows: TGTGCCAGCAGCTTAGACGCGCAGGGTGGATATGGCTACACCTTC. Its protein is CASSLDAQGGYGYTF.

The CDR3 protein is CASSQVLAQIHTQYF. CDR3 coding DNA: TGTGCCAGCAGCCAAGTGCTAGCACAAATACATACGCAGTATTTT. The rearrangement joins TRBV9 to TRBJ2-3; perhaps TRBD2 as D (5 bases). This CDR3 has 15 amino acids. V was clipped by 4 bases and J by 7 bases, with 19 bases between them. Germline CDR1 reads SGDLS; CDR2 reads YYNGEE.

The chain is built from TRBV6-2 or TRBV6-3 and TRBJ2-7, with D unclear. Between the trimmed V and J ends, which lost 5 bases and 6 bases, there was a span of 11 bases. Germline V CDR1 and CDR2: MNHEY, SVGEGT. The CDR3 is 12 residues long. The chain's CDR3 is CASSPLRSEQYF. The CDR3 coding sequence is TGTGCCAGCAGTCCACTCCGCTCCGAGCAGTACTTC.

There are many counts of this clonotype. The CDR3 DNA reads TGTGCCAGCAGCCTGGACAGACCTCCGAACACTGAAGCTTTCTTT. Protein product: CASSLDRPPNTEAFF. This chain joins TRBV2 and TRBJ1-1; possible D gene TRBD1, 6 bases. The CDR3 covers 15 residues. The germline CDR1 and CDR2 sequences are SNHLY and FYNNEI. Between the trimmed V and J ends, which lost 6 bases and 1 base, there was a span of 15 bases.

This clonotype was recorded a few times. The rearrangement links TRBV7-9 to TRBJ1-2, with D possibly matching TRBD1 (6 bases). Germline-derived CDR1 and CDR2 are SEHNR and FQNEAQ (reference sequence). Deletions cut 5 bases from V and 8 bases from J, with 15 bases between. CDR3 length: 13 amino acids. Written as DNA, the CDR3 is TGTGCCAGCAGCCCTAGCGGGGGCGCGGGCTACACCTTC. This translates into CASSPSGGAGYTF.

This clonotype was recorded many times. This chain links TRBV2 with TRBJ1-2; no definite D call. Looked up from germline, CDR1 is SNHLY and CDR2 is FYNNEI. The CDR3 has 10 amino acids. V lost 6 bases and J 4 bases, leaving 3 bases between the germline ends. CDR3 nucleotide sequence: TGTGCCAGCAGGACCTATGGCTACACCTTC. Protein product: CASRTYGYTF.

This clonotype was counted only a few times. This rearrangement joins TRBV20-1 to TRBJ1-5; 8 positions match TRBD1. CDR1 DFQATT and CDR2 SNEGSKA come from the germline V gene (reference sequence). With 5 bases clipped from V and 3 bases from J, the junction kept 6 bases outside the gene matches. This CDR3 is 14 amino acids long. CDR3: CSALTGGHNQPQHF. DNA for the CDR3: TGCAGTGCTTTAACAGGGGGACACAATCAGCCCCAGCATTTT.

This clonotype has a handful of counts. The chain has TRBV29-1 and TRBJ2-1; 11 bases match TRBD2. CDR3 length: 16 residues. Germline loops: CDR1 SQVTM, CDR2 ANQGSEA. Losses at the gene ends were 0 bases for V and 4 bases for J; bases not matched to a gene: 5. CDR3 region: CSVEDPGLAAYNEQFF. The CDR3 nucleotides are TGCAGCGTTGAAGACCCGGGACTAGCGGCATACAATGAGCAGTTCTTC.

This clonotype was detected ten times or more. This chain's CDR3 is CASSTVRGAEAFF. For the CDR3, the DNA is TGTGCCAGCAGCACCGTTCGGGGCGCTGAAGCTTTCTTT. This sequence joins TRBV6-1 and TRBJ1-1; D is possibly TRBD1 (5 bases). Germline CDR1 reads MNHNS; CDR2 reads SASEGT. Trimming left V 6 bases short and J 6 bases short, with 14 bases between. This CDR3 contains 13 residues.

V usage is TRBV3-1 and J usage is TRBJ2-6; D is possibly TRBD1 or TRBD2 (5 bases each). V was clipped by 4 bases and J by 0 bases, with 19 bases between them. The CDR3 spans 19 residues. Per the germline V gene, CDR1 is LGHDT and CDR2 is YNNKEL (reference sequence). CDR3 residues: CASSRLEPGPYSGANVLTF. Here the CDR3 DNA reads TGTGCCAGCAGCCGCCTAGAACCGGGACCTTACTCTGGGGCCAACGTCCTGACTTTC.

This clonotype has just a few counts. This chain uses TRBV15 with TRBJ2-3; maybe TRBD2 (5 bases). In germline, CDR1 is LNHNV, CDR2 YYDKDF (reference sequence). There are 13 residues in the CDR3. Trimming shortened V by 3 bases and J by 4 bases, and 8 bases separated the two germline ends. CDR3 region: CATSRPGADTQYF. The CDR3 DNA is TGTGCCACCAGCAGGCCCGGGGCAGATACGCAGTATTTT.

J is TRBJ2-1 and V is TRBV7-3; D might be TRBD2 (6 bases). The CDR3 loop spans 15 amino acids. V gave up 2 bases and J gave up 4 bases, with 12 bases separating them. The germline V gene encodes CDR1 SGHTA and CDR2 FQGTGA. The CDR3 reads CASSLSGGGYNEQFF. CDR3 nucleotide sequence: TGTGCCAGCAGCTTATCCGGGGGTGGTTACAATGAGCAGTTCTTC.

This clonotype was counted ten times or more. The V and J genes are TRBV3-1 and TRBJ1-2; 7 bases agree with TRBD1. Trimming at V came to 1 base and at J to 8 bases, leaving 4 bases not matched to a gene. Germline V gene sequence: CDR1 LGHDT, CDR2 YNNKEL (reference sequence). The CDR3 length is 13 residues. The CDR3 DNA sequence: TGTGCCAGCAGCCAAGTTACGGGACAGGGCTACACCTTC. Translated: CASSQVTGQGYTF.

The chain combines TRBV27 with TRBJ2-6; unclear D gene. CDR1 and CDR2 (germline): MNHEY, SMNVEV (reference sequence). The germline V and J ends were trimmed by 6 bases and 0 bases, with 3 bases remaining between them. The CDR3 loop spans 13 amino acids. The CDR3 loop is CASRISGANVLTF. CDR3 DNA sequence: TGTGCCAGCAGAATCTCTGGGGCCAACGTCCTGACTTTC.

The chain has TRBV3-1 and TRBJ2-1; 7 bases are a match to TRBD1. V shed 1 base, J shed 5 bases, and the junction held 11 bases outside the gene matches. The CDR3 runs 17 residues. Germline V gene data show CDR1 as LGHDT and CDR2 as YNNKEL (reference sequence). CDR3 sequence: CASSQVRTGSWDNEQFF. Here the CDR3 DNA reads TGTGCCAGCAGCCAAGTTAGGACAGGTTCGTGGGACAATGAGCAGTTCTTC.

This clonotype was seen only once. The chain has TRBV3-1 and TRBJ1-6; D gene uncertain. Germline V CDR1 and CDR2: LGHDT, YNNKEL (reference sequence). Trimming took off 4 bases at V and 2 bases at J, with 12 bases between the two ends. The CDR3 sequence is 16 residues long. The CDR3 nucleotides read TGTGCCAGCAGCCCCGCGTGGAATCCCTATAATTCACCCCTCCACTTT. Encoded protein: CASSPAWNPYNSPLHF.

This clonotype was recorded at least ten times. J is TRBJ2-7 and V is TRBV28; D tentatively fits TRBD1 or TRBD2 (6 bases each). V was cut by 6 bases and J by 0 bases, with 12 bases left in between. Germline CDR1 is MDHEN and CDR2 is SYDVKM. The CDR3 contains 14 residues. The CDR3 loop is CASRKQGGSYEQYF. Here the CDR3 DNA reads TGTGCCAGCAGGAAACAGGGAGGCTCCTACGAGCAGTACTTC.